A single sample gave rise to the 14 T cell receptor beta chains below, sequenced in a study of blood T cell repertoires in COVID-19. Produced via immunoSEQ multiplex PCR; TCRdb's table is partial and in-frame only. The repertoire holds some 250,000 clones, with about 88% as singletons. The sequencing sample was made of peripheral blood. The receptors originated from a woman in her 70s with active or convalescent COVID-19.

DNA of the CDR3: TGTGCCAGCAGCCAATTCGGGACAGGGATAGGCGAGCAGTACTTC. Protein sequence: CASSQFGTGIGEQYF. The chain couples TRBV3-1 (or the pseudogene TRBV3-2) to TRBJ2-7; the match to TRBD1 covers 9 bases. After removal of 2 bases from V and 6 bases from J, the junction contained 8 bases not matched to a gene. The CDR3 is 15 residues long. Germline CDR1 is LGHDT and CDR2 is YNNKEL (reference sequence).

J is TRBJ2-6 and V is TRBV6-5; D possibly corresponds to TRBD2 (6 bases). Trimming removed 11 bases from V and 9 bases from J, with 20 bases in between. The CDR3 length is 14 residues. The V gene's germline CDR1 is MNHEY and CDR2 SVGAGI. The CDR3 loop reads CAGLDGVGGNVLTF. The CDR3 DNA reads as TGTGCCGGCTTGGACGGTGTGGGAGGCAACGTCCTGACTTTC.

The chain couples TRBV5-1 to TRBJ2-5; D ambiguous. The length of the CDR3 is 13 residues. The germline V gene encodes CDR1 SGHRS and CDR2 YFSETQ. The V and J ends lost 6 bases and 2 bases respectively, with 11 bases between them. The CDR3 protein is CASKATPQETQYF. CDR3 in DNA: TGCGCCAGCAAGGCGACACCTCAAGAGACCCAGTACTTC.

The V gene is TRBV15, the J gene TRBJ2-2, with TRBD1 matching 7 bases. Looked up from germline, CDR1 is LNHNV and CDR2 is YYDKDF (reference sequence). The CDR3 runs 16 residues. V lost 3 bases, J lost 4 bases, and 8 bases stayed unmatched. CDR3 protein: CATSSPGQASTGELFF. Here the CDR3 DNA reads TGTGCCACCAGCAGTCCCGGACAGGCATCCACCGGGGAGCTGTTTTTT.

The V call is TRBV6-5, the J call TRBJ2-7; D call uncertain. This CDR3 contains 14 residues. Trimming shortened V by 3 bases and J by 0 bases, and 9 bases separated the two germline ends. CDR1 is MNHEY, CDR2 SVGAGI, per germline. The CDR3 DNA reads as TGTGCCAGCAGTTATCTCGGTAACTCCTACGAGCAGTACTTC. Protein: CASSYLGNSYEQYF.

The chain links TRBV18 to TRBJ1-1; 8 bases fit TRBD1. The J segment lost 6 bases and the V segment lost 3 bases, leaving 6 bases of the junction unmatched. The CDR3 is made up of 14 amino acids. Germline V gives CDR1 KGHSH, CDR2 LQKENI. The DNA of the CDR3 is TGTGCCAGCTCACCGCTGGACAGGGACGCTGAAGCTTTCTTT. It yields the protein CASSPLDRDAEAFF.

The chain combines TRBV7-9 with TRBJ1-3, with D uncertain. The V gene's germline CDR1 is SEHNR and CDR2 FQNEAQ (reference sequence). The CDR3 length is 16 residues. V lost 1 base to trimming and J lost 6 bases, with 16 bases between them. CDR3 DNA: TGTGCCAGCAGCTTAGTTGCTCTAATGAATTTAAACACCATATATTTT. Translating it yields CASSLVALMNLNTIYF.

The chain joins TRBV4-2 to TRBJ2-3; no reliable D call. CDR1 and CDR2 from the germline V gene are LGHNA and YNFKEQ. V was trimmed by 0 bases and J by 0 bases, leaving 10 bases between them. The CDR3 totals 16 residues. Here the CDR3 DNA reads TGTGCCAGCAGCCAAGATGGAGTGACTAGCACAGATACGCAGTATTTT. This encodes CASSQDGVTSTDTQYF.

The J gene is TRBJ2-1, the V gene TRBV5-8, with 9 bases lining up with TRBD1. V dropped 4 bases and J dropped 2; count of bases not matched to a gene: 4. This CDR3 is 15 amino acids long. In germline, CDR1 is SGHTS, CDR2 YDEGEE. CDR3 bases: TGTGCCAGCAGCCCGGACAGGGGTACCTACAATGAGCAGTTCTTC. It specifies CASSPDRGTYNEQFF.

The CDR3 reads CASSPGQSNQPQHF. The CDR3 region has the DNA TGTGCCAGCAGCCCGGGACAGAGCAATCAGCCCCAGCATTTT. The chain uses TRBV11-2 and TRBJ1-5; 7 bases match TRBD1. V trimming: 5 bases; J trimming: 1 base; junction bases outside the gene matches: 2. This CDR3 region has 14 residues. Germline loops: CDR1 SGHAT, CDR2 FQNNGV.

This clone has a handful of counts. The chain's CDR3 is CASSLGRGGWTNSPLHF. The CDR3 region has the DNA TGTGCCAGCAGCTTAGGACGGGGAGGTTGGACCAATTCACCCCTCCACTTT. The gene calls are TRBV13 and TRBJ1-6; unclear D gene. The CDR3 has 17 amino acids. Trimming shortened V by 0 bases and J by 7 bases, and 16 bases separated the two germline ends. Germline CDR1 and CDR2: PRHDT and FYEKMQ (reference sequence).

The chain combines TRBV7-2 with TRBJ1-2, with TRBD1 matching 7 bases. The ends lost 5 bases at V and 4 bases at J; junction bases unmatched: 7. The CDR3 spans 14 residues. The V gene's germline CDR1 is SGHTA and CDR2 FQGNSA. The CDR3 coding sequence is TGTGCCAGCAGCCTTAGCGGGACAGCCTATGGCTACACCTTC. It yields the protein CASSLSGTAYGYTF.

This chain links TRBV24-1 with TRBJ2-2; the match to TRBD1 covers 8 bases. The CDR3 runs to 15 residues. CDR1 is KGHDR, CDR2 SFDVKD, per germline. V dropped 5 bases and J dropped 7; count of bases not matched to a gene: 8. CDR3 region: CATSGGRGQGGELFF. The DNA of the CDR3 is TGTGCCACCAGTGGGGGCAGGGGGCAAGGCGGGGAGCTGTTTTTT.

The chain links TRBV25-1 to TRBJ1-5; perhaps TRBD1 as D (6 bases). Germline V CDR1 and CDR2: MGHDK, SYGVNS. Trimming removed 1 base from V and 8 bases from J, with 15 bases in between. The CDR3 length is 15 residues. The CDR3 region is CASSESTGAPEPQHF. The CDR3 DNA reads as TGTGCCAGCAGTGAATCGACAGGTGCCCCCGAGCCCCAGCATTTT.